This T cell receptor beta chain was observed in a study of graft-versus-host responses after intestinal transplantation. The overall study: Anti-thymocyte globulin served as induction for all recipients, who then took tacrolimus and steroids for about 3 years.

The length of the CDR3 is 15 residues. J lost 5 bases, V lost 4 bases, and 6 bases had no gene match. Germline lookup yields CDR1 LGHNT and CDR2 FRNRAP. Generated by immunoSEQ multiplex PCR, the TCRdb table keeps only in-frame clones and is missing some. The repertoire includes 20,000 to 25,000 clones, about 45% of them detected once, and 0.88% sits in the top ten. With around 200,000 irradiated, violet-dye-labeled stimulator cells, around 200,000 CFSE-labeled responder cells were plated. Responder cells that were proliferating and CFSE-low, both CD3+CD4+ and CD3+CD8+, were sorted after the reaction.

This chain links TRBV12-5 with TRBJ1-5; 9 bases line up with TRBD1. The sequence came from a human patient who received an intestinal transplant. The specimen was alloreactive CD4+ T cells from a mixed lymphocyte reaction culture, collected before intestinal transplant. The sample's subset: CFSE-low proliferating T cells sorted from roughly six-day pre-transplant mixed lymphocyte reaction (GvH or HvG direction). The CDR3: CASGWGQGLYQPQHF. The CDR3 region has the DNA TGTGCTAGTGGTTGGGGACAGGGCCTCTATCAGCCCCAGCATTTT.